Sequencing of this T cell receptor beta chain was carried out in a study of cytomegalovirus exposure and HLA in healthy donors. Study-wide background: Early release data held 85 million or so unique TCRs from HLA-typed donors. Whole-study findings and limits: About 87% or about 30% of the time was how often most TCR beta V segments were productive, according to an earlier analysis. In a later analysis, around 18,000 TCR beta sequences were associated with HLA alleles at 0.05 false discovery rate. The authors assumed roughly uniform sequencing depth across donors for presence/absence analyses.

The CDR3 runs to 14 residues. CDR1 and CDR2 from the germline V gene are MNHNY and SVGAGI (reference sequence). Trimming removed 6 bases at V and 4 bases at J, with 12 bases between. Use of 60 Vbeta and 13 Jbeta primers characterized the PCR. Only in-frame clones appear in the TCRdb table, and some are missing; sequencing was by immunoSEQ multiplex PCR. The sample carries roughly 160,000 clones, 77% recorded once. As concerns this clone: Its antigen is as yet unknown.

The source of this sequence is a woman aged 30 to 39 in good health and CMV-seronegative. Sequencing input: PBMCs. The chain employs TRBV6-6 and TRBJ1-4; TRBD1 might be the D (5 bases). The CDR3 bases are TGTGCCAGCAGGTCGGACATTAGTAATGAAAAACTGTTTTTT. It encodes CASRSDISNEKLFF.